A selection of T cell receptor beta chains follows, all from one sample in a study of technical replicates of blood from a few donors. Measured with immunoSEQ multiplex PCR; TCRdb has only the in-frame clones, and not every one. The profile shows approximately 79,000 clones, around 90% of them singletons. The source material was T cells isolated from PBMCs. Receptors were obtained from a human donor in good health. Both conserved end residues are part of each CDR3. D genes are given only for firm matches. Some rows mark clone size as missing; the rest say once, few, many or name a class of expanded clone.

TRBV19	NA	NA	TRBJ2-7	TGTGCCAGTAGTATAAGACAGAGCTACGAGCAGTACTTC	CASSIRQSYEQYF
TRBV29-1	NA	NA	TRBJ2-6	TGCAGCGTTGCTTGGGGGGGCCCTCCTTCTGGGGCCAACGTCCTGACTTTC	CSVAWGGPPSGANVLTF
TRBV2	TRBD1	NA	TRBJ2-4	TGTGCCAGCGGGACAGGGGGCTTGGTGGCCAAAAACATTCAGTACTTC	CASGTGGLVAKNIQYF
TRBV9	TRBD1	NA	TRBJ2-7	TGTGCCAGCAGCGTAGAGGGGGCGTCAGTCGAGCAGTACTTC	CASSVEGASVEQYF
TRBV9	NA	NA	TRBJ2-7	TGTGCCAGCAATAAGGGGAACTACGAGCAGTACTTC	CASNKGNYEQYF
TRBV6-5	NA	NA	TRBJ2-7	TGTGCCAGCAGTAACCTGGACAGACTCGCCTACGAGCAGTACTTC	CASSNLDRLAYEQYF
TRBV6-5	TRBD1	NA	TRBJ1-4	TGTGCCAGCACCGACAGGGACGCAACTAATGAAAAACTGTTTTTT	CASTDRDATNEKLFF
TRBV5-1	NA	once	TRBJ2-1	TGCGCCAGCAGCTTGGATCCCCTTTCGGTCAATGAGCAGTTCTTC	CASSLDPLSVNEQFF
TRBV19	TRBD2	NA	TRBJ2-1	TGTGCCAGTAGTATTATATTAGCGGGAGGCGGACCTTCGCCCAATGAGCAGTTCTTC	CASSIILAGGGPSPNEQFF
TRBV5-8	TRBD1	NA	TRBJ1-4	TGTGCCAGCAGCCTTTGGGCGCAGGGGGCGCGAACTAATGAAAAACTGTTTTTT	CASSLWAQGARTNEKLFF
TRBV13	NA	NA	TRBJ2-2	TGTGCCAGCAGCCAAGCCCTTCTAGACACCGGGGAGCTGTTTTTT	CASSQALLDTGELFF
TRBV30	NA	NA	TRBJ2-3	TGTGCCTGGGACTCCGGGACTCGAGGAGATACGCAGTATTTT	CAWDSGTRGDTQYF
TRBV11-2	TRBD2	NA	TRBJ2-7	TGTGCCAGCAGTCTAGCGGGAGCTGGTCGCGAGCAGTACTTC	CASSLAGAGREQYF
TRBV6-4	NA	few	TRBJ1-2	TGTGCCAGCAGTGGGGCCGGGGGTGGCTACACCTTC	CASSGAGGGYTF
TRBV7-2	NA	NA	TRBJ2-7	TGTGCCAGCAGCCTCTCGTCACTATCCTACGAGCAGTACTTC	CASSLSSLSYEQYF
TRBV5-6	NA	NA	TRBJ2-7	TGTGCCAGCAGCCCCGACAGGTTAATCCACGAGCAGTACTTC	CASSPDRLIHEQYF
TRBV19	TRBD1	NA	TRBJ2-7	TGTGCCAGTAGTATAACAGGGGCCTCCTACGAGCAGTACTTC	CASSITGASYEQYF